This TCR beta chain was sequenced in a study of CD8 T cells in ankylosing spondylitis. Making use of molecular barcodes, quantitative 5'-RACE generated TCR beta libraries. TCRdb ran MiXCR on the 5' RACE reads and lists one entry per CDR3 protein. The data show 700,000 to 850,000 distinct CDR3 sequences, about an eighth seen once. Study-level findings and limits: Ankylosing spondylitis blood seemed to carry a telltale TCR beta motif made of fewer than ten highly homologous variants.

From germline, CDR1 is MDHEN and CDR2 SYDVKM. Trimming took 8 bases from V and 6 from J, leaving 11 bases between them. There are 12 residues in the CDR3. As to this clonotype: Its antigen is currently unknown.

Sequenced material: blood, either unsorted or a sorted T cell fraction (not recorded which). The source is a male donor with ankylosing spondylitis. The rearrangement uses TRBV28 and TRBJ2-1; D unclear. The CDR3 spells CASLGVGNEQFF. The CDR3 DNA reads as TGTGCCAGCCTCGGTGTCGGCAATGAGCAGTTCTTC.